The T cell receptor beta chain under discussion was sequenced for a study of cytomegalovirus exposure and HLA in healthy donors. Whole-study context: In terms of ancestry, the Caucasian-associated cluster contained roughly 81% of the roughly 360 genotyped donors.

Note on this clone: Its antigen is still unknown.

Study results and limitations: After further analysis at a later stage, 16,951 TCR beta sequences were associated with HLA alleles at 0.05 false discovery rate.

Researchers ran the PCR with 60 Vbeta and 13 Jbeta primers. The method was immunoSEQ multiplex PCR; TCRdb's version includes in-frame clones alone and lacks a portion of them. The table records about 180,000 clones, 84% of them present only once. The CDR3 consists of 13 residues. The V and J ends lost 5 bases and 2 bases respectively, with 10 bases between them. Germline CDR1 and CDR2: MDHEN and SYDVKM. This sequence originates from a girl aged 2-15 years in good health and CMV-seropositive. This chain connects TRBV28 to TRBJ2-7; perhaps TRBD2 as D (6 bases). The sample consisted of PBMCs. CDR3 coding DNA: TGTGCCAGCAGTCTCGGGACTCCCTACGAGCAGTACTTC. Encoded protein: CASSLGTPYEQYF.